These 2 T cell receptor beta chains originate from one sample sequenced in a study of blood T cells in healthy people across ages. Primed by a sample-barcoded 5' primer and a J-beta primer mix, a second PCR proceeded for 7 to 11 cycles. TCRdb recomputed calls from the 5' RACE reads with MiXCR, one row per CDR3 protein. The repertoire holds around 850,000 distinct CDR3 sequences, with about 37% as singletons. Sample: blood. These receptors were taken from a man between 18 and 35 years old in good health.

This clonotype was counted a few times. Written as DNA, the CDR3 is TGTGCCAGCAGTTCTGGACAGGGGAACAATCAGCCCCAGCATTTT. The encoded protein is CASSSGQGNNQPQHF. This sequence joins TRBV28 and TRBJ1-5, with 9 bases identical to TRBD1. The CDR3 loop spans 15 amino acids. The V segment lost 4 bases and the J segment 3 bases; nucleotides outside the gene matches: 4. CDR1 and CDR2 (germline): MDHEN, SYDVKM.

This clonotype was recorded at least ten times. The rearrangement uses TRBV4-2 and TRBJ2-3; either TRBD1 or TRBD2 may supply D (6 bases each). There are 17 residues in the CDR3. The V and J ends lost 4 bases and 1 base respectively, with 18 bases between them. Per the germline V gene, CDR1 is LGHNA and CDR2 is YNFKEQ. The CDR3 DNA follows: TGTGCCAGCAGCCCCCTTGGTGGGGGGCTCGGCACAGATACGCAGTATTTT. This translates into CASSPLGGGLGTDTQYF.